These T cell receptor beta chains were read from a single sample in a study of T cell repertoires in aging, cancer and after chemotherapy. TCRdb itself ran the multiplex PCR reads through MiXCR, one entry per CDR3 protein. Among about 1,500 distinct CDR3 sequences listed, 28% were seen once. The sequencing sample was made of blood. The receptor source for this set is a human donor with a solid tumor. Both conserved end residues are part of each CDR3. A D gene is named only where the DNA matches it firmly. Clone size is stated in some rows and not others, as once, few, many or a class when expanded.

v_gene: TRBV7-6; d_gene: TRBD1; abundance: once; j_gene: TRBJ2-7; CDR3nt: TGTGCCAGCAGCTTAAACGGACAGGGAATCTACGAGCAGTACTTC; CDR3aa: CASSLNGQGIYEQYF
v_gene: TRBV5-6; d_gene: TRBD1; abundance: large; j_gene: TRBJ2-1; CDR3nt: TGTGCCAGCAGTAGACAGGGTTGGCAACTCTTC; CDR3aa: CASSRQGWQLF
v_gene: TRBV20-1; d_gene: -; abundance: -; j_gene: TRBJ2-7; CDR3nt: TGCAGTGCTAGAGAACAGGTCTCCTACGAGCAGTACTTC; CDR3aa: CSAREQVSYEQYF
v_gene: TRBV7-9; d_gene: TRBD1; abundance: -; j_gene: TRBJ2-1; CDR3nt: TGTGCCAGCAGCTTAGGGGCAGGGGGCTCGGATGAGCAGTTCTTC; CDR3aa: CASSLGAGGSDEQFF
v_gene: TRBV5-1; d_gene: TRBD2; abundance: few; j_gene: TRBJ2-3; CDR3nt: TGCGCCAGCAGCTCCCCCCTGGGAGCGGGGGGCCGCACAGATACGCAGTATTTT; CDR3aa: CASSSPLGAGGRTDTQYF
v_gene: TRBV6-4; d_gene: -; abundance: few; j_gene: TRBJ2-2; CDR3nt: TGTGCCAGCAGTGAAGGGCAGGATCCGTTAACCGGGGAGCTGTTTTTT; CDR3aa: CASSEGQDPLTGELFF
v_gene: TRBV12-3/TRBV12-4; d_gene: TRBD1; abundance: medium-sized; j_gene: TRBJ2-7; CDR3nt: TGTGCCAGCAGAAGGGACAGGGGGTTCGAGCAGTACTTC; CDR3aa: CASRRDRGFEQYF
v_gene: TRBV6-1; d_gene: -; abundance: medium-sized; j_gene: TRBJ1-5; CDR3nt: TGTGCCAGCAGTGAAAGGCGGTATAGCAATCAGCCCCAGCATTTT; CDR3aa: CASSERRYSNQPQHF
v_gene: TRBV5-1; d_gene: TRBD2; abundance: medium-sized; j_gene: TRBJ2-5; CDR3nt: TGCGCCAGCAGCGGCCTGAGCGGGAGTCTGCAAGAGACCCAGTACTTC; CDR3aa: CASSGLSGSLQETQYF
v_gene: TRBV18; d_gene: -; abundance: -; j_gene: TRBJ1-2; CDR3nt: TGTGCCAGCTCACCAGAGAGGGCACCCTATGGCTACACCTTC; CDR3aa: CASSPERAPYGYTF
v_gene: TRBV19; d_gene: TRBD2; abundance: -; j_gene: TRBJ2-7; CDR3nt: TGTGCCAGTACTCCTCCCGGGGGGGGGCTATACGAGCAGTACTTC; CDR3aa: CASTPPGGGLYEQYF
v_gene: TRBV19; d_gene: TRBD2; abundance: once; j_gene: TRBJ2-7; CDR3nt: TGTGCCAGTATTAAGGGAGGGCCGCCCTACGAGCAGTACTTC; CDR3aa: CASIKGGPPYEQYF
v_gene: TRBV20-1; d_gene: TRBD2; abundance: few; j_gene: TRBJ2-1; CDR3nt: TGCAGTGCTTCCCAATCGGGACTAGCGGGGTTTGGATCCTACAATGAGCAGTTCTTC; CDR3aa: CSASQSGLAGFGSYNEQFF
v_gene: TRBV30; d_gene: -; abundance: medium-sized; j_gene: TRBJ1-1; CDR3nt: TGTGCCTGGAGTGTACACAGGGTTGCCACTGAAGCTTTCTTT; CDR3aa: CAWSVHRVATEAFF
v_gene: TRBV7-2; d_gene: -; abundance: -; j_gene: TRBJ2-7; CDR3nt: TGTGCCAGCAGCTACCAACCCGGGACTGGGGGCAACGAGCAGTACTTC; CDR3aa: CASSYQPGTGGNEQYF
v_gene: TRBV12-3/TRBV12-4; d_gene: -; abundance: medium-sized; j_gene: TRBJ2-6; CDR3nt: TGTGCCAGCAGTCGCGGACCCGTGGGTTCCGGGGCCAACGTCCTGACTTTC; CDR3aa: CASSRGPVGSGANVLTF
v_gene: TRBV6-5; d_gene: -; abundance: -; j_gene: TRBJ2-5; CDR3nt: TGTGCCAGCACAGAGACAGTCCAAGAGACCCAGTACTTC; CDR3aa: CASTETVQETQYF
v_gene: TRBV18; d_gene: TRBD2; abundance: few; j_gene: TRBJ2-3; CDR3nt: TGTGCCAGCTCACCACCGGGACTAGCGGGGGAGACAGATACGCAGTATTTT; CDR3aa: CASSPPGLAGETDTQYF
v_gene: TRBV30; d_gene: -; abundance: large; j_gene: TRBJ2-7; CDR3nt: TGTGCCTGGAGAGATCTAACCCGGAGTAACGAGCAGTACTTC; CDR3aa: CAWRDLTRSNEQYF
v_gene: TRBV6-1; d_gene: TRBD1; abundance: -; j_gene: TRBJ1-6; CDR3nt: TGTGCCAGCATTCCGGGACAGAGTAATTCACCCCTCCACTTT; CDR3aa: CASIPGQSNSPLHF
v_gene: TRBV19; d_gene: TRBD1; abundance: -; j_gene: TRBJ1-2; CDR3nt: TGTGCCAGTAGTAAGGACAGGGGGAAGTATGGCTACACCTTC; CDR3aa: CASSKDRGKYGYTF
v_gene: TRBV6-5; d_gene: -; abundance: large; j_gene: TRBJ2-7; CDR3nt: TGTGCCAGCAGTTACTCGCACCAGGGGTCGGGCGAGCAGTACTTC; CDR3aa: CASSYSHQGSGEQYF
v_gene: TRBV29-1; d_gene: -; abundance: few; j_gene: TRBJ2-3; CDR3nt: TGCAGCGGGGGGTCAGGGGAAGCAGATACGCAGTATTTT; CDR3aa: CSGGSGEADTQYF
v_gene: TRBV29-1; d_gene: TRBD1; abundance: -; j_gene: TRBJ1-5; CDR3nt: TGCAGCGTTTCGGACAGGGGGCAGGATCAGCCCCAGCATTTT; CDR3aa: CSVSDRGQDQPQHF
v_gene: TRBV20-1; d_gene: -; abundance: -; j_gene: TRBJ2-1; CDR3nt: TGCAGTGCTAGGCCGGGACGGAGCGCAGGGAGCTATGAGCAGTTCTTC; CDR3aa: CSARPGRSAGSYEQFF
v_gene: TRBV6-1; d_gene: -; abundance: few; j_gene: TRBJ2-1; CDR3nt: TGTGCCAGAGGAGCCAACGAAACCTACAATGAGCAGTTCTTC; CDR3aa: CARGANETYNEQFF
v_gene: TRBV20-1; d_gene: -; abundance: -; j_gene: TRBJ2-5; CDR3nt: TGCAGTGCCACAGGGCCAGAGACCCAGTACTTC; CDR3aa: CSATGPETQYF
v_gene: TRBV6-6; d_gene: -; abundance: -; j_gene: TRBJ1-5; CDR3nt: TGTGCCAGCAGTTCGAGACCGCCTTATAGCAATCAGCCCCAGCATTTT; CDR3aa: CASSSRPPYSNQPQHF
v_gene: TRBV6-1; d_gene: -; abundance: medium-sized; j_gene: TRBJ2-7; CDR3nt: TGTGCCAGCAGGGGACTCCTTGGGGCCTACGAGCAGTACTTC; CDR3aa: CASRGLLGAYEQYF
v_gene: TRBV12-3/TRBV12-4; d_gene: -; abundance: once; j_gene: TRBJ1-5; CDR3nt: TGTGCCAGCAGTTTTGGTAGCAATCAGCCCGAGCATTTT; CDR3aa: CASSFGSNQPEHF
v_gene: TRBV15; d_gene: -; abundance: medium-sized; j_gene: TRBJ2-5; CDR3nt: TGTGCCACCAGCTCCGGCCAAACTCCACAAGAGACCCAGTACTTC; CDR3aa: CATSSGQTPQETQYF
v_gene: TRBV6-5; d_gene: -; abundance: large; j_gene: TRBJ2-7; CDR3nt: TGTGCCAGCAGCTCCGGGACGGCCCGCGAGCAGTACTTC; CDR3aa: CASSSGTAREQYF
v_gene: TRBV12-5; d_gene: TRBD1; abundance: few; j_gene: TRBJ2-7; CDR3nt: TGTGCTAGTGGTCCTGGACAGGGCTACGAGCAGTACTTC; CDR3aa: CASGPGQGYEQYF
v_gene: TRBV24-1; d_gene: -; abundance: few; j_gene: TRBJ2-3; CDR3nt: TGTGCCACCAGTGATTTCAATTCAGATACGCAGTATTTT; CDR3aa: CATSDFNSDTQYF
v_gene: TRBV10-1; d_gene: TRBD2; abundance: -; j_gene: TRBJ2-1; CDR3nt: TGCGCCAGCAGCGGGACTAGCGGGGGGAGCTCCTACAATGAGCAGTTCTTC; CDR3aa: CASSGTSGGSSYNEQFF
v_gene: TRBV6-7; d_gene: TRBD1; abundance: -; j_gene: TRBJ1-1; CDR3nt: TGTGCCAGCAGTTACTACGACAGGGGGTCGAACACTGAAGCTTTCTTT; CDR3aa: CASSYYDRGSNTEAFF
v_gene: TRBV6-1; d_gene: -; abundance: medium-sized; j_gene: TRBJ2-7; CDR3nt: TGTGCCAGCAGCTCCCCGCCGGGCCTAGCAGTTACCTACGAGCAGTACTTC; CDR3aa: CASSSPPGLAVTYEQYF
v_gene: TRBV6-5; d_gene: -; abundance: -; j_gene: TRBJ1-4; CDR3nt: TGTGCCAGCAGCAAAGGGACGGAAACTAATGAAAAACTGTTTTTT; CDR3aa: CASSKGTETNEKLFF
v_gene: TRBV10-2; d_gene: TRBD2; abundance: -; j_gene: TRBJ2-1; CDR3nt: TGCGCCAGCAGCGAGGGGAGCGCGGGACTACCCTACAATGAGCAGTTCTTC; CDR3aa: CASSEGSAGLPYNEQFF
v_gene: TRBV20-1; d_gene: -; abundance: -; j_gene: TRBJ2-1; CDR3nt: TGCAGTGCTAAGGACGGGAGTGGAGGCTATGAGCAGTTCTTC; CDR3aa: CSAKDGSGGYEQFF
v_gene: TRBV30; d_gene: -; abundance: large; j_gene: TRBJ2-7; CDR3nt: TGTGCCTGGGTGTTAGAAGGGGAAGCCTACGAGCAGTACTTC; CDR3aa: CAWVLEGEAYEQYF
v_gene: TRBV19; d_gene: -; abundance: medium-sized; j_gene: TRBJ2-3; CDR3nt: TGTGCCAGTAGAGCAAGTGGACACGACCTCGATACGCAGTATTTT; CDR3aa: CASRASGHDLDTQYF
v_gene: TRBV24-1; d_gene: TRBD2; abundance: medium-sized; j_gene: TRBJ2-1; CDR3nt: TGTGCCACCAGTGAGACGACTAGCGGTCCCTACAATGAGCAGTTCTTC; CDR3aa: CATSETTSGPYNEQFF
v_gene: TRBV6-5; d_gene: -; abundance: large; j_gene: TRBJ1-2; CDR3nt: TGTGCCAGCAGTTACGGTACCCCTAACTATGGCTACACCTTC; CDR3aa: CASSYGTPNYGYTF
v_gene: TRBV6-1; d_gene: -; abundance: -; j_gene: TRBJ1-1; CDR3nt: TGTGCCAGCAGCCTCACAAAAAAAAACACTGAAGCTTTCTTT; CDR3aa: CASSLTKKNTEAFF
v_gene: TRBV18; d_gene: -; abundance: -; j_gene: TRBJ1-4; CDR3nt: TGTGCCAGCTCATCGGGGACCCTTGAAAAACTGTTTTTT; CDR3aa: CASSSGTLEKLFF
v_gene: TRBV27; d_gene: TRBD2; abundance: -; j_gene: TRBJ2-1; CDR3nt: TGTGCCAGCACCCCCCGACTAGCGGGATCCTACAATGAGCAGTTCTTC; CDR3aa: CASTPRLAGSYNEQFF
v_gene: TRBV6-1; d_gene: -; abundance: -; j_gene: TRBJ2-7; CDR3nt: TGTGCCAGCAGCCCGGGGGAGGCTCCCGACGAGCAGTACTTC; CDR3aa: CASSPGEAPDEQYF
v_gene: TRBV29-1; d_gene: TRBD1; abundance: -; j_gene: TRBJ2-1; CDR3nt: TGCAGCGCGGACAGGGAGCTAGATGAGCAGTTCTTC; CDR3aa: CSADRELDEQFF
v_gene: TRBV6-5; d_gene: -; abundance: -; j_gene: TRBJ2-1; CDR3nt: TGTGCCAGCTATGAGGGCAATGAGCAGTTCTTC; CDR3aa: CASYEGNEQFF
v_gene: TRBV12-3/TRBV12-4; d_gene: TRBD1; abundance: -; j_gene: TRBJ2-5; CDR3nt: TGTGCCAGCAGCGAGACAGGGGGGAAGGAGACCCAGTACTTC; CDR3aa: CASSETGGKETQYF
v_gene: TRBV30; d_gene: -; abundance: large; j_gene: TRBJ2-5; CDR3nt: TGTGCCTGGAGTGTAGGTGGGGGGTCAGTCCAAGAGACCCAGTACTTC; CDR3aa: CAWSVGGGSVQETQYF
v_gene: TRBV6-1; d_gene: -; abundance: medium-sized; j_gene: TRBJ1-6; CDR3nt: TGTGCCAGCAGTGCCGCGTCCAGGGCCGGTCAGTCACCCCTCCACTTT; CDR3aa: CASSAASRAGQSPLHF
v_gene: TRBV19; d_gene: -; abundance: few; j_gene: TRBJ2-5; CDR3nt: TGTGCCAGTAGTATTGTGGGGGCTCGGACACAAGAGACCCAGTACTTC; CDR3aa: CASSIVGARTQETQYF
v_gene: TRBV12-3/TRBV12-4; d_gene: -; abundance: medium-sized; j_gene: TRBJ1-2; CDR3nt: TGTGCCAGCAGGAGGAGGGCTGGATACTATGGCTACACCTTC; CDR3aa: CASRRRAGYYGYTF
v_gene: TRBV19; d_gene: -; abundance: few; j_gene: TRBJ1-1; CDR3nt: TGTGCCAGTAGCTATCTTCAGGGTAACACTGAAGCTTTCTTT; CDR3aa: CASSYLQGNTEAFF
v_gene: TRBV12-5; d_gene: -; abundance: -; j_gene: TRBJ1-1; CDR3nt: TGTGCTAGTGGTTTGGGGAACATAAACACTGAAGCTTTCTTT; CDR3aa: CASGLGNINTEAFF